The 18 T cell receptor beta chains reported below all come from one sample, sequenced in a study. Cells sorted as Tregs were CD4+, CD25+ and CD127-/low. One entry per CDR3 protein, called by TCRdb with MiXCR from the 5' RACE reads. Of approximately 60,000 distinct CDR3 sequences listed, approximately 26% are singletons. The sample comprised tumor-infiltrating Tregs sorted from the breast tumor. These receptors all come from a female donor with breast cancer.

This clonotype came up a few times. The rearrangement links TRBV12-3 or TRBV12-4 to TRBJ2-4; no clear D gene. CDR3 length: 13 residues. The V end was cut by 1 base, the J end by 8 bases, with 9 bases between. The DNA for the CDR3 is TGTGCCAGCAGTTTAGTGGCTGGAGACATTCAGTACTTC. Its translation is CASSLVAGDIQYF.

This clonotype came up a few times. The rearrangement links TRBV25-1 to TRBJ2-1, with 8 bases fitting TRBD2. Germline CDR1 is MGHDK and CDR2 is SYGVNS. The CDR3 has 15 amino acids. Trimming took 4 bases from V and 0 from J; bases not matched to a gene: 2. CDR3 bases: TGTGCCAGCAGTGCGACTAGCGCCTCCTACAATGAGCAGTTCTTC. This translates into CASSATSASYNEQFF.

This clonotype has a handful of counts. The CDR3 reads CAWSEVNTSYNSPLHF. As DNA, the CDR3 is TGTGCCTGGAGTGAGGTTAATACCTCCTATAATTCACCCCTCCACTTT. The genes are TRBV30 and TRBJ1-6; D unresolved. Deletions cut 1 base from V and 0 bases from J, with 10 bases between. CDR3 length: 16 amino acids. Germline lookup yields CDR1 GTSNPN and CDR2 SVGIG (reference sequence).

The V and J genes are TRBV20-1 and TRBJ2-3, with 7 bases that match TRBD2. Germline V CDR1 and CDR2: DFQATT, SNEGSKA (reference sequence). The CDR3 extends over 18 amino acids. The junction had 19 bases not matched to a gene; V was cut back by 3 bases and J by 4 bases. The CDR3 DNA follows: TGCAGTGCTAGCCCATCTCTCACTCAGCGGGGTTTGCCAGATACGCAGTATTTT. Its protein is CSASPSLTQRGLPDTQYF.

The genes are TRBV21-1 and TRBJ2-7; the table calls TRBD1, which could not be checked here. TRBV21-1 is marked as a pseudogene. The CDR3 totals 14 residues. CDR3 nucleotides: TGTGCCAGCTCTCGGGGGATGGGTCAGCACGAGCAGTACTTC. Translation gives CASSRGMGQHEQYF.

A remark on this clonotype: A read error may produce the germline difference seen at one junction end. The J gene is TRBJ2-1, the V gene TRBV5-1, with 10 bases fitting TRBD1. Germline lookup yields CDR1 SGHRS and CDR2 YFSETQ. The CDR3 is made up of 14 amino acids. CDR3 amino acids: CTSSRDRGPNEQFF. CDR3 DNA: TGCACCAGCAGCCGGGACAGGGGACCGAATGAGCAGTTCTTC.

This clonotype was seen at least ten times. The chain has TRBV4-1 and TRBJ1-2; D uncertain. This CDR3 is built from 13 residues. The V end lost 0 bases, the J end lost 8 bases, and 10 bases lay between the germline ends. Germline CDR1 reads MGHRA; CDR2 reads YSYEKL. CDR3 in amino acids: CASSQDRRVGYTF. The CDR3 nucleotides read TGCGCCAGCAGCCAAGATCGGAGGGTAGGCTACACCTTC.

This chain connects TRBV5-1 to TRBJ2-5; 9 bases are shared with TRBD1. The J segment lost 2 bases and the V segment lost 3 bases, leaving 5 bases of the junction unmatched. The CDR3 consists of 15 residues. The germline V gene has CDR1 SGHRS and CDR2 YFSETQ. CDR3 in DNA: TGCGCCAGCAGCTCAGGACAGGGGATACAAGAGACCCAGTACTTC. It translates to CASSSGQGIQETQYF.

The genes are TRBV20-1 and TRBJ1-2; 10 bases agree with TRBD1. The CDR3 consists of 14 residues. J was trimmed by 10 bases and V by 2 bases; bases with no gene match: 10. The germline V gene has CDR1 DFQATT and CDR2 SNEGSKA (reference sequence). CDR3 in DNA: TGCAGTGCTAGACGCGACAGGGGGCTAAGGGACTACACCTTC. Translating it yields CSARRDRGLRDYTF.

This clonotype showed up many times. The rearrangement links TRBV5-1 to TRBJ1-1; D gene ambiguous. Germline assignment: CDR1 SGHRS and CDR2 YFSETQ. The ends were cut back, 6 bases at V and 0 bases at J, with 9 bases in the middle. There are 13 residues in the CDR3. The CDR3: CASNVNMNTEAFF. DNA of the CDR3: TGCGCCAGCAATGTCAACATGAACACTGAAGCTTTCTTT. Drawing the rest from reference TRBV5-1 and TRBJ1-1, the complete variable domain is KAGVTQTPRYLIKTRGQQVTLSCSPISGHRSVSWYQQTPGQGLQFLFEYFSETQRNKGNFPGRFSGRQFSNSRSEMNVSTLELGDSALYLCASNVNMNTEAFFGQGTRLTVV.

This clonotype was counted ten times or more. The chain links TRBV5-1 to TRBJ2-3, with D hard to call. V lost 4 bases and J lost 0, with 3 bases in between. CDR1 is SGHRS and CDR2 is YFSETQ in the germline V gene. There are 12 residues in the CDR3. CDR3 coding DNA: TGCGCCAGCAGCGAAAGCACAGATACGCAGTATTTT. As protein: CASSESTDTQYF.

The chain uses TRBV5-1 and TRBJ2-5, with D perhaps being TRBD1 or TRBD2 (5 bases each). The CDR3 has 14 residues. The V end was cut by 3 bases, the J end by 3 bases, with 12 bases between. Germline V gene lookup returns CDR1 SGHRS and CDR2 YFSETQ. The CDR3: CASSYGTAEETQYF. DNA of the CDR3: TGCGCCAGCAGCTATGGGACGGCGGAAGAGACCCAGTACTTC.

The sample holds a few counts of this clonotype. The J gene is TRBJ2-7, the V gene TRBV7-9, with 12 bases fitting TRBD1. Trimming took 5 bases from V and 4 from J; bases not matched to a gene: 6. The CDR3 contains 15 residues. Germline CDR1 SEHNR, CDR2 FQNEAQ (reference sequence). The CDR3 loop is CASSGGQGASYEQYF. CDR3 nucleotide sequence: TGTGCCAGCAGCGGGGGACAGGGGGCGTCGTACGAGCAGTACTTC. Full variable domain (outside the CDR3, taken from reference TRBV7-9 and TRBJ2-7): DTGVSQNPRHKITKRGQNVTFRCDPISEHNRLYWYRQTLGQGPEFLTYFQNEAQLEKSRLLSDRFSAERPKGSFSTLEIQRTEQGDSAMYLCASSGGQGASYEQYFGPGTRLTVT.

This clonotype showed up many times. The chain recombines TRBV6-1 with TRBJ1-2; a weak D match, TRBD1 (6 bases). The CDR3 is made up of 16 amino acids. Trimming stripped 2 bases from V and 4 bases from J, with 17 bases between. CDR1 MNHNS and CDR2 SASEGT come from the germline V gene. The chain's CDR3 is CASSERGGSEGYGYTF. The CDR3 nucleotides read TGTGCCAGCAGTGAAAGAGGGGGATCCGAGGGCTATGGCTACACCTTC.

The chain carries TRBV7-2 and TRBJ1-2; D gene unclear. The CDR3 extends over 18 amino acids. CDR1 is SGHTA and CDR2 is FQGNSA in the germline V gene. The ends were cut back, 0 bases at V and 3 bases at J, with 20 bases in the middle. This chain's CDR3 is CASSLAVGPAVTDYGYTF. The CDR3 nucleotides are TGTGCCAGCAGCTTAGCTGTTGGCCCAGCCGTCACAGACTATGGCTACACCTTC.

The V and J genes are TRBV20-1 and TRBJ2-3; TRBD2 matches 7 bases. V was pared by 4 bases and J by 3 bases, with 7 bases of the junction left unmatched. Germline CDR1 DFQATT, CDR2 SNEGSKA (reference sequence). The CDR3 length is 14 residues. This chain's CDR3 is CSANGGRFTDTQYF. The DNA of the CDR3 is TGCAGTGCTAACGGCGGGAGATTTACAGATACGCAGTATTTT.

The V call is TRBV7-9, the J call TRBJ2-6; 7 bases match TRBD2. The CDR3 length is 18 residues. Germline trimming cut 2 bases from V and 1 base from J; bases unmatched to any gene: 8. Germline V gene lookup returns CDR1 SEHNR and CDR2 FQNEAQ (reference sequence). CDR3 amino acids: CASSLPAGNPSGANVLTF. The CDR3 nucleotides read TGTGCCAGCAGCTTACCAGCGGGGAACCCGTCTGGGGCCAACGTCCTGACTTTC. The full variable domain, rest sourced from reference TRBV7-9 and TRBJ2-6, is DTGVSQNPRHKITKRGQNVTFRCDPISEHNRLYWYRQTLGQGPEFLTYFQNEAQLEKSRLLSDRFSAERPKGSFSTLEIQRTEQGDSAMYLCASSLPAGNPSGANVLTFGAGSRLTVL.

This clonotype occurred a few times. Since a much larger clone is just one base distant, this may be a read error. The chain combines TRBV20-1 with TRBJ1-1, with D possibly matching TRBD1 (5 bases). V shed 3 bases and J shed 4 bases, with 15 bases lying between them. CDR1 and CDR2 (germline): DFQATT, SNEGSKA (reference sequence). The CDR3 spans 14 residues. DNA of the CDR3: TGCAGTGCTAGGGGCAGGAGGGGACCCACTGAAGCTTTCTTT. Translated, it gives CSARGRRGPTEAFF.